This T cell receptor beta chain was identified during a study of beta chain features in type 1 diabetes. Heparinised blood was drawn once per donor, averaging about 116 mL. With respect to this clone: Its target is unknown.

Study findings and constraints: Sequencing the cDNA could make cells with high TCR expression show up more than they should. Shortening that was moderate but significant affected the TCRB CDR3s of Type 1 diabetes patients in all four CD4+ subsets.

Every isolated RNA sample was fully reverse transcribed, so sequencing captured expressed TCRB transcripts. This table comes from immunoSEQ multiplex PCR, and its TCRdb copy is limited to in-frame clones, with some not included. The sample lists roughly 150,000 clones; almost 8% were seen once. Sequenced sample: central memory CD4+ T cells from blood. This receptor was obtained from a man aged 18 to 30 with type 1 diabetes.

The CDR3 DNA reads TGTGCCAGCACCACTCTTAGGGAGGGGCAGCCCCAGCATTTT. Amino acids: CASTTLREGQPQHF. This chain links TRBV28 with TRBJ1-5, with D perhaps TRBD1 (5 bases). The CDR3 has 14 amino acids. The germline V and J ends were trimmed by 7 bases and 7 bases, with 17 bases remaining between them. Germline values: CDR1 MDHEN, CDR2 SYDVKM.